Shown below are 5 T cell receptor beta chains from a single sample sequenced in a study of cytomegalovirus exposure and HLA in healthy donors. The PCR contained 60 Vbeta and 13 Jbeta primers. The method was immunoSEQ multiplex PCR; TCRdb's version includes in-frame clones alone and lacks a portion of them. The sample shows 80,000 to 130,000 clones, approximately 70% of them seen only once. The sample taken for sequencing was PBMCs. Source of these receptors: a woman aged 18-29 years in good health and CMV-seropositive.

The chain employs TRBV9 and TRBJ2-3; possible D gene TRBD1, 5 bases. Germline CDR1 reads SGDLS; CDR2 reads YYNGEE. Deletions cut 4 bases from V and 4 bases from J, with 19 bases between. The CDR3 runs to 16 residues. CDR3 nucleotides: TGTGCCAGCAGCCCTGCTCTTGGGGCGGCCCCAGATACGCAGTATTTT. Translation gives CASSPALGAAPDTQYF.

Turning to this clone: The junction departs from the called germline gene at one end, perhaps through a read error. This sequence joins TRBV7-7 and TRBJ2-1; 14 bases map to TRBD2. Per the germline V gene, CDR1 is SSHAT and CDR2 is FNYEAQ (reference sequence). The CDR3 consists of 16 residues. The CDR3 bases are TGTGCTAGCAGCTTCGGACTAGCGGGAGGCGGCAATGAGCAGTTCTTC. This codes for CASSFGLAGGGNEQFF.

The CDR3 protein is CASSGTERTSGLGTQYF. The DNA of the CDR3 is TGTGCCAGCAGCGGAACCGAAAGGACTAGCGGCTTGGGTACGCAGTATTTT. The chain is built from TRBV9 and TRBJ2-3; 10 bases are a match to TRBD2. The CDR3 extends over 17 amino acids. Germline V CDR1 and CDR2: SGDLS, YYNGEE. With V trimmed by 3 bases and J by 8 bases, 15 bases remained unmatched. The full variable domain, rest sourced from reference TRBV9 and TRBJ2-3, is DSGVTQTPKHLITATGQRVTLRCSPRSGDLSVYWYQQSLDQGLQFLIQYYNGEERAKGNILERFSAQQFPDLHSELNLSSLELGDSALYFCASSGTERTSGLGTQYFGPGTRLTVL.

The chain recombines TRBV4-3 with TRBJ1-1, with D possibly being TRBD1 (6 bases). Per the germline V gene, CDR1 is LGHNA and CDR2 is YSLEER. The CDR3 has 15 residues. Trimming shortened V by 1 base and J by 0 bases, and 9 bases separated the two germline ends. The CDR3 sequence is CASSQAGVLNTEAFF. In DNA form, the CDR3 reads TGCGCCAGCAGCCAAGCAGGGGTCCTGAACACTGAAGCTTTCTTT.

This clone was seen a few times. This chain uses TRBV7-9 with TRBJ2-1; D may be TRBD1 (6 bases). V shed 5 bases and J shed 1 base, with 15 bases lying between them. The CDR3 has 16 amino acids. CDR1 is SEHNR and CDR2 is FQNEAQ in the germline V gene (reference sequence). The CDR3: CASSQGHSTSYNEQFF. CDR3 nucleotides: TGTGCCAGCAGCCAGGGACACTCCACTTCCTACAATGAGCAGTTCTTC.